The present T cell receptor (beta chain) was sequenced within a study of blood T cell repertoires in COVID-19. About the research overall: Both acute and convalescent COVID-19 samples were obtained from the United States, Italy and Spain. In each case, the material was cDNA or gDNA derived from T cells, B-cell-depleted T cells, or PBMCs.

Germline-derived CDR1 and CDR2 are MGHRA and YSYEKL. Trimming took 0 bases from V and 7 from J; bases not matched to a gene: 10. The CDR3 is made up of 17 amino acids. The method was immunoSEQ multiplex PCR; TCRdb's version includes in-frame clones alone and lacks a portion of them. Found here are about 160,000 clones, roughly 73% of them singletons; the top ten hold roughly 3.1%. This chain connects TRBV4-1 to TRBJ2-2, with 8 bases fitting TRBD2. This sequence was found in a man aged 65 to 85 with acute or convalescent COVID-19. Input material: peripheral blood. CDR3 loop: CASSQEKSGGTDGELFF. The DNA for the CDR3 is TGCGCCAGCAGCCAAGAGAAAAGCGGGGGAACGGACGGGGAGCTGTTTTTT.